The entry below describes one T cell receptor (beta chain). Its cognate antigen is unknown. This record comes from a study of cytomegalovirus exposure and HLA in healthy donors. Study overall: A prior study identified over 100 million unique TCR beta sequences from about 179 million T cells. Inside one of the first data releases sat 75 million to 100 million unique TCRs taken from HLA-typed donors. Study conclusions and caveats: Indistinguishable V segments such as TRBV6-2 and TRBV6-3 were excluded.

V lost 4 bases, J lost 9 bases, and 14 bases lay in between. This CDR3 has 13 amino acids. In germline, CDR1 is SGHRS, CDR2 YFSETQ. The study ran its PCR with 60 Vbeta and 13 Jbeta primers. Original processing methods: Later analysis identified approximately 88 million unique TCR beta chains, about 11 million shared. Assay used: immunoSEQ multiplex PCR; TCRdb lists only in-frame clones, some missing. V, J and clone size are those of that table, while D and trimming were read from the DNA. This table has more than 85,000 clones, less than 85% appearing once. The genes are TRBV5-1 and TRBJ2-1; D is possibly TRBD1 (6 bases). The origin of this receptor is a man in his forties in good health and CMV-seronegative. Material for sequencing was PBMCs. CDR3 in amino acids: CASSPRQVAEQFF. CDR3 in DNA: TGCGCCAGCAGCCCCCGACAGGTTGCTGAGCAGTTCTTC.